This is a list of T cell receptor beta chains from one sample in a study of T cell clones after liver transplantation. Repertoires were generated with immunoSEQ multiplex PCR, while TCRdb's copy carries only in-frame clones and drops some. The table records around 19,000 clones, roughly 88% of them present only once. This specimen consisted of CD8+ T cells from blood, obtained before liver transplant. These receptors came from a human donor who received a liver transplant. The CDR3 runs from the conserved cysteine through the conserved F or W.

J gene: TRBJ2-7; V gene: TRBV7-9; CDR3 protein: CASSTTMGTGDYREQYF
J gene: TRBJ2-1; V gene: TRBV19; CDR3 protein: CASSKRAEPPLYNEQFF
J gene: TRBJ2-7; V gene: TRBV7-6; CDR3 protein: CASSPRAGGVYEQYF
J gene: TRBJ2-1; V gene: TRBV5-1; CDR3 protein: CASSSGTGINEQFF
J gene: TRBJ2-6; V gene: TRBV19; CDR3 protein: CASRERGRANVLTF
J gene: TRBJ2-7; V gene: TRBV6-1; CDR3 protein: CASSWDISYEQYF
J gene: TRBJ1-2; V gene: TRBV5-6; CDR3 protein: CASSPQGEGYTF
J gene: TRBJ1-2; V gene: TRBV4-1; CDR3 protein: CASSQPGTNGYTF
J gene: TRBJ1-1; V gene: TRBV5-1; CDR3 protein: CASSYGRGYTEAFF
J gene: TRBJ2-1; V gene: TRBV11-2; CDR3 protein: CASSSIGTSGYNEQFF
J gene: TRBJ2-7; V gene: TRBV9; CDR3 protein: CASSVGASGWWDEQYF
J gene: TRBJ1-1; V gene: TRBV6-5; CDR3 protein: CASSYRSGPEAFF
J gene: TRBJ2-7; V gene: TRBV27; CDR3 protein: CASSRGITSYEQYF
J gene: TRBJ2-7; V gene: TRBV18; CDR3 protein: CASSPSDRVGYEQYF
J gene: TRBJ2-2; V gene: TRBV6-5; CDR3 protein: CASSYGLHTGELFF
J gene: TRBJ1-1; V gene: TRBV27; CDR3 protein: CASSQTDRGRGAFF
J gene: TRBJ2-5; V gene: TRBV28; CDR3 protein: CASSSGLAGVGETQYF
J gene: TRBJ1-3; V gene: TRBV28; CDR3 protein: CASSWTGISGNTIYF
J gene: TRBJ2-1; V gene: TRBV13; CDR3 protein: CASMEGGSYNEQFF
J gene: TRBJ2-3; V gene: TRBV9; CDR3 protein: CASSDRGDTQYF
J gene: TRBJ2-1; V gene: TRBV9; CDR3 protein: CASSVGLAAGYNEQFF
J gene: TRBJ2-7; V gene: TRBV2; CDR3 protein: CAIRDGSYYEQYF
J gene: TRBJ2-2; V gene: TRBV6-4; CDR3 protein: CASSDGVSGELFF
J gene: TRBJ1-1; V gene: TRBV29-1; CDR3 protein: CSAAGGLTEAFF
J gene: TRBJ2-1; V gene: TRBV7-9; CDR3 protein: CASSLVPLNNEQFF
J gene: TRBJ2-3; V gene: TRBV2; CDR3 protein: CASWDERYTQYF
J gene: TRBJ1-2; V gene: TRBV2; CDR3 protein: CASSETGQPNYGYTF
J gene: TRBJ1-2; V gene: TRBV29-1; CDR3 protein: CSVVDSSYGYTF
J gene: TRBJ1-1; V gene: TRBV25-1; CDR3 protein: CASSNTGSTEAFF